This T cell receptor beta chain was captured in a study of blood T cell repertoires in COVID-19. The CDR3 sequence is 14 residues long. The V gene's germline CDR1 is MDHEN and CDR2 SYDVKM. V shed 2 bases, J shed 8 bases, and the junction held 6 bases outside the gene matches. Assay used: immunoSEQ multiplex PCR; TCRdb lists only in-frame clones, some missing. The table lists more than 95,000 clones, over 75% of them singletons. The source is a human donor in a cohort sampled during active or convalescent COVID-19. This chain uses TRBV28 with TRBJ1-2, with 9 bases identical to TRBD1. Sequencing input: peripheral blood. The CDR3 reads CASSLPQDRGGYTF. The CDR3 nucleotides read TGTGCCAGCAGTTTACCGCAGGACAGGGGCGGCTACACCTTC.